One and the same sample provided the 20 T cell receptor beta chains below, sequenced in a study of cytomegalovirus exposure and HLA in healthy donors. The PCR had 60 Vbeta and 13 Jbeta primers. The table came from immunoSEQ multiplex PCR; TCRdb's copy has only in-frame clones and leaves some out. The sample has around 100,000 clones, 70% to 80% seen once. The sample consisted of PBMCs. The receptors come from a woman between 40 and 55 years old in good health and CMV-seronegative.

This chain uses TRBV7-7 with TRBJ1-1; 8 bases match TRBD1. The CDR3 loop spans 15 amino acids. Germline assignment: CDR1 SSHAT and CDR2 FNYEAQ (reference sequence). V lost 5 bases and J lost 3; bases outside the gene matches: 8. CDR3 nucleotide sequence: TGTGCCAGCAGCCCAATAGGACAGGGCTACACTGAAGCTTTCTTT. Translated: CASSPIGQGYTEAFF.

The chain couples TRBV9 to TRBJ2-2; maybe TRBD2 (5 bases). The germline CDR1 and CDR2 sequences are SGDLS and YYNGEE. This CDR3 region has 15 residues. Between the trimmed V and J ends, which lost 4 bases and 4 bases, there was a span of 14 bases. CDR3 nucleotide sequence: TGTGCCAGCAGCCCCAGACGGGAAAGCACCGGGGAGCTGTTTTTT. This translates into CASSPRRESTGELFF.

V is TRBV5-1 and J is TRBJ1-4; 10 nucleotides match TRBD1. Looked up from germline, CDR1 is SGHRS and CDR2 is YFSETQ. The CDR3 is 14 amino acids. V lost 0 bases to trimming and J lost 7 bases; unmatched junction nucleotides: 0. The CDR3 DNA follows: TGCGCCAGCAGCTTGGGGACAGGGGGTGAAAAACTGTTTTTT. Its protein product is CASSLGTGGEKLFF.

V is TRBV11-2 and J is TRBJ2-1; 10 bases fit TRBD2. Germline CDR1 reads SGHAT; CDR2 reads FQNNGV. The CDR3 is 16 amino acids. V dropped 0 bases and J dropped 6; count of bases not matched to a gene: 5. Written as DNA, the CDR3 is TGTGCCAGCAGCTTAGATCGGCTAGCGGGGGCCAATGAGCAGTTCTTC. It translates to CASSLDRLAGANEQFF.

The J gene is TRBJ2-3, the V gene TRBV19, with D perhaps TRBD1 (6 bases). Germline lookup yields CDR1 LNHDA and CDR2 SQIVND (reference sequence). The CDR3 runs to 16 residues. V lost 6 bases and J lost 1, with 17 bases in between. The CDR3 reads CASSRDTKMGTDTQYF. CDR3 in DNA: TGTGCCAGTAGCAGGGACACCAAAATGGGCACAGATACGCAGTATTTT.

In regard to this clone: Distinct nucleotide sequences in the sample also encode this CDR3. The V gene is TRBV7-8, the J gene TRBJ2-2; no definite D call. Trimming cost V 7 bases and J 1 base, with 10 bases left between them. The CDR3 has 14 residues. Germline V gives CDR1 SGHVS, CDR2 FQNEAQ. The CDR3 bases are TGTGCCAGCACCCTGCGACAGAACACCGGGGAGCTGTTTTTT. Translating gives CASTLRQNTGELFF.

Concerning this clone: The same CDR3 also results from other DNA sequences found in this sample. CDR3 sequence: CASSLAGGDTQYF. The CDR3 DNA is TGTGCCAGCAGCTTGGCCGGGGGAGATACGCAGTATTTT. The chain carries TRBV5-4 and TRBJ2-3; D might be TRBD2 (6 bases). Deletions cut 0 bases from V and 5 bases from J, with 7 bases between. The CDR3 is 13 residues long. Germline V gives CDR1 SGHNT, CDR2 YYREEE (reference sequence). Looking up the rest from reference TRBV5-4 and TRBJ2-3 gives the full variable domain: ETGVTQSPTHLIKTRGQQVTLRCSSQSGHNTVSWYQQALGQGPQFIFQYYREEENGRGNFPPRFSGLQFPNYSSELNVNALELDDSALYLCASSLAGGDTQYFGPGTRLTVL.

V and J are TRBV5-1 and TRBJ2-2; TRBD1 agrees at 7 bases. J lost 0 bases, V lost 1 base, and 6 bases had no gene match. From germline, CDR1 is SGHRS and CDR2 YFSETQ. The length of the CDR3 is 17 residues. The CDR3 DNA reads as TGCGCCAGCAGCTTGCGGGACAGTGGGGCGAACACCGGGGAGCTGTTTTTT. Encoded protein: CASSLRDSGANTGELFF.

The chain carries TRBV7-2 and TRBJ1-1; TRBD1 might be the D (5 bases). Germline V lookup: CDR1 SGHTA, CDR2 FQGNSA. The CDR3 length is 16 residues. V lost 6 bases to trimming and J lost 4 bases, with 21 bases between them. Here the CDR3 reads CASRQTGGDGATEAFF. The CDR3 DNA follows: TGTGCCAGCAGACAAACAGGCGGGGACGGCGCCACTGAAGCTTTCTTT.

The V call is TRBV27, the J call TRBJ1-1; 7 positions agree with TRBD1. CDR1 is MNHEY and CDR2 is SMNVEV in the germline V gene (reference sequence). The CDR3 length is 16 residues. The J segment lost 1 base and the V segment lost 3 bases, leaving 8 bases of the junction unmatched. The CDR3 nucleotides read TGTGCCAGCAGTTTTGCCCAGGGACAGCCGAACACTGAAGCTTTCTTT. It codes for CASSFAQGQPNTEAFF.

This clone has a handful of counts. The rearrangement links TRBV5-1 to TRBJ2-7; 10 positions match TRBD2. Germline assignment: CDR1 SGHRS and CDR2 YFSETQ. The CDR3 runs to 18 residues. V trimming: 0 bases; J trimming: 0 bases; junction bases outside the gene matches: 9. The CDR3 reads CASSLAPSLAGGSYEQYF. The CDR3 nucleotides are TGCGCCAGCAGCTTGGCCCCCTCTTTAGCGGGGGGCTCCTACGAGCAGTACTTC.

The V call is TRBV28, the J call TRBJ1-5; D is possibly TRBD1 (5 bases). V dropped 11 bases and J dropped 5 bases, with 22 bases sitting between them. The CDR3 loop spans 15 amino acids. The germline V gene encodes CDR1 MDHEN and CDR2 SYDVKM. CDR3 region: CAAGGGPTRDQPQHF. The CDR3 nucleotides are TGTGCCGCTGGGGGAGGCCCGACAAGGGATCAGCCCCAGCATTTT.

This clone was counted once. The chain recombines TRBV10-1 with TRBJ2-3; D may be TRBD1 (6 bases). This CDR3 is built from 13 residues. The germline CDR1 and CDR2 sequences are WNHNN and SYGVQD (reference sequence). V was pared by 7 bases and J by 2 bases, with 10 bases between. CDR3 in amino acids: CASKGTYTDTQYF. The DNA of the CDR3 is TGCGCCAGCAAGGGGACATACACAGATACGCAGTATTTT.

The chain combines TRBV7-8 with TRBJ1-5; 8 bases match TRBD1. Germline CDR1 is SGHVS and CDR2 is FQNEAQ. With V trimmed by 5 bases and J by 2 bases, 5 bases remained unmatched. The CDR3 totals 15 residues. The CDR3 DNA reads as TGTGCCAGCAGCACCGGGACAGGAGGCAATCAGCCCCAGCATTTT. Its protein is CASSTGTGGNQPQHF.

V and J are TRBV5-1 and TRBJ2-3; 7 positions match TRBD1. CDR3 length equals 16 residues. V lost 0 bases, J lost 0 bases, and 4 bases stayed unmatched. Germline V CDR1 and CDR2: SGHRS, YFSETQ. CDR3 protein: CASSLGDRQSTDTQYF. CDR3 in DNA: TGCGCCAGCAGCTTGGGGGACAGACAAAGCACAGATACGCAGTATTTT.

This sequence joins TRBV11-2 and TRBJ2-5; D remains ambiguous. The germline V gene encodes CDR1 SGHAT and CDR2 FQNNGV. The V end was cut by 1 base, the J end by 9 bases, with 9 bases between. The CDR3 runs 12 residues. CDR3 coding DNA: TGTGCCAGCAGCTTAGTCGGTCTGGCCCAGTACTTC. This encodes CASSLVGLAQYF.

This chain connects TRBV10-3 to TRBJ2-6, with D perhaps matching TRBD2 (5 bases). From germline, CDR1 is ENHRY and CDR2 SYGVKD. V lost 10 bases, J lost 2 bases, and 15 bases lay in between. The CDR3 has 15 residues. CDR3 DNA sequence: TGTGCCACCGGGGATTCGGGGACTGGGGCCAACGTCCTGACTTTC. It translates to CATGDSGTGANVLTF.

This clone was recorded once. This chain links TRBV2 with TRBJ2-4; no definite D call. Deletions cut 5 bases from V and 6 bases from J, with 8 bases between. This CDR3 is 12 amino acids long. Germline V gene lookup returns CDR1 SNHLY and CDR2 FYNNEI. CDR3 in DNA: TGTGCCAGCAGTTCCTCTTCAAACATTCAGTACTTC. This codes for CASSSSSNIQYF.

This clone has just a few counts. V and J are TRBV4-2 and TRBJ2-6; 7 bases align to TRBD2. The length of the CDR3 is 16 residues. V dropped 0 bases and J dropped 2; count of bases not matched to a gene: 1. Germline V gives CDR1 LGHNA, CDR2 YNFKEQ. The CDR3 is CASSQDGGAGANVLTF. As DNA, the CDR3 is TGTGCCAGCAGCCAAGATGGGGGGGCTGGGGCCAACGTCCTGACTTTC.

The chain is built from TRBV27 and TRBJ2-7, with TRBD1 identical over 9 bases. The CDR3 is 15 amino acids. With 4 bases clipped from V and 3 bases from J, the junction kept 7 bases outside the gene matches. CDR1 is MNHEY and CDR2 is SMNVEV in the germline V gene (reference sequence). The CDR3 DNA follows: TGTGCCAGCAGTTACGGGGGGACAGGGAGCTACGAGCAGTACTTC. It is translated as CASSYGGTGSYEQYF.